Listed here are 26 T cell receptor beta chains from one sample, sequenced in a study of post-analysis software for immune sequencing data. Study-wide results and caveats: Patients showed TRBV5-6, TRBV5-1 and TRBV20-1 among five TRBV segments more frequent than in controls.

Researchers reported that TCR beta cDNA libraries carried unique molecular identifiers. One entry per CDR3 protein results from TCRdb running MiXCR on the PCR reads. The sample has about 190,000 distinct CDR3 sequences, 29% seen once. The antigens for these receptors are not known. Input material: blood. The receptor set was obtained from a girl under 18 with multiple sclerosis.

This clonotype was observed at least ten times. The chain links TRBV5-6 to TRBJ2-5; TRBD1 agrees at 7 bases. The ends lost 1 base at V and 3 bases at J; junction bases unmatched: 6. The CDR3 runs to 15 residues. The germline V gene has CDR1 SGHDT and CDR2 YYEEEE. The CDR3 loop is CASSLMTGWEETQYF. The CDR3 bases are TGTGCCAGCAGCTTGATGACAGGGTGGGAAGAGACCCAGTACTTC.

The rearrangement links TRBV14 to TRBJ2-5; D is perhaps TRBD1 or TRBD2 (5 bases each). V lost 0 bases, J lost 10 bases, and 12 bases lay in between. The germline gives CDR1 SGHDN, CDR2 FVKESK. The CDR3 runs to 13 residues. CDR3 sequence: CASSQEGTRGQYF. The CDR3 bases are TGTGCCAGCAGCCAAGAAGGGACCCGGGGCCAGTACTTC.

This clonotype came up many times. The chain recombines TRBV10-3 with TRBJ2-7; D could derive from TRBD1 or TRBD2 (5 bases each). Trimming removed 5 bases from V and 0 bases from J, with 11 bases in between. This CDR3 has 14 amino acids. Per germline, CDR1 ENHRY and CDR2 SYGVKD. This CDR3 is CAISPSGASYEQYF. In DNA form, the CDR3 reads TGTGCCATCAGTCCCTCCGGGGCCTCCTACGAGCAGTACTTC.

The chain is built from TRBV6-5 and TRBJ1-2; no reliable D call. Per germline, CDR1 MNHEY and CDR2 SVGAGI. This CDR3 is 14 amino acids long. V lost 5 bases and J lost 4, with 14 bases in between. CDR3 DNA sequence: TGTGCCAGCAGTCCGCGGGCCCTCAGCTATGGCTACACCTTC. It codes for CASSPRALSYGYTF.

This clonotype was counted only a few times. The rearrangement joins TRBV5-1 to TRBJ2-7; TRBD2 agrees at 7 bases. The CDR3 sequence is 15 residues long. V dropped 5 bases and J dropped 1; count of bases not matched to a gene: 9. Germline V gene lookup returns CDR1 SGHRS and CDR2 YFSETQ. The chain's CDR3 is CASSYTGGGSYEQYF. CDR3 DNA: TGCGCCAGCAGTTACACGGGGGGTGGGTCCTACGAGCAGTACTTC.

This clonotype was counted between two and nine times. V usage is TRBV27 and J usage is TRBJ2-1; D is undetermined. The V gene lost 6 bases and the J gene lost 4 bases, with 10 bases spanning the gap. CDR1 MNHEY and CDR2 SMNVEV come from the germline V gene (reference sequence). This CDR3 is built from 13 residues. CDR3 protein: CASRVLEYNEQFF. DNA of the CDR3: TGTGCCAGCAGAGTGCTCGAGTACAATGAGCAGTTCTTC.

This clonotype showed up just a few times. The chain is built from TRBV28 and TRBJ1-5; D perhaps matches TRBD1 (5 bases). The CDR3 has 15 amino acids. Trimming took off 1 base at V and 2 bases at J, with 9 bases between the two ends. Germline CDR1 reads MDHEN; CDR2 reads SYDVKM. DNA of the CDR3: TGTGCCAGCAGTTTATTAGGGGTAGGCAATCAGCCCCAGCATTTT. Translation: CASSLLGVGNQPQHF.

This clonotype was detected a few times. The chain has TRBV6-6 and TRBJ1-4; 8 nucleotides line up with TRBD1. Looked up from germline, CDR1 is MNHNY and CDR2 is SVGAGI (reference sequence). V shed 6 bases and J 8 bases; nucleotides not matched to a gene: 11. The length of the CDR3 is 15 residues. As DNA, the CDR3 is TGTGCCAGCAGCCACGGACAGGGTCTATTGGAAAAACTGTTTTTT. Translating it yields CASSHGQGLLEKLFF.

The rearrangement joins TRBV29-1 to TRBJ1-1; D call uncertain. Looked up from germline, CDR1 is SQVTM and CDR2 is ANQGSEA. Trimming removed 4 bases at V and 0 bases at J, with 9 bases between. This CDR3 region has 13 residues. CDR3 protein: CSVVTRMNTEAFF. The CDR3 DNA sequence: TGCAGCGTTGTCACCAGGATGAACACTGAAGCTTTCTTT.

This chain joins TRBV5-1 and TRBJ2-3, with a possible D match to TRBD2 (6 bases). Germline assignment: CDR1 SGHRS and CDR2 YFSETQ. Deletions cut 7 bases from V and 1 base from J, with 16 bases between. CDR3 length equals 15 residues. The CDR3 DNA is TGCGCCAGCGGCTCCGGGGGATTCGGCACAGATACGCAGTATTTT. Translated: CASGSGGFGTDTQYF.

This clonotype showed up many times. The gene calls are TRBV7-2 and TRBJ2-5; 10 bases fit TRBD2. J was trimmed by 6 bases and V by 1 base; bases with no gene match: 11. CDR1 is SGHTA, CDR2 FQGNSA, per germline. The CDR3 is 17 residues long. The DNA for the CDR3 is TGTGCCAGCAGCTTAGGGGGGCGGGCTAGCGGGAGAAAGACCCAGTACTTC. This encodes CASSLGGRASGRKTQYF.

The CDR3 DNA is TGTGCCAGCAGCCGGAGGTTGGCACGGAACACTGAAGCTTTCTTT. Translation gives CASSRRLARNTEAFF. V usage is TRBV16 and J usage is TRBJ1-1; no clear D. The CDR3 spans 15 residues. The germline V gene encodes CDR1 KGHSY and CDR2 FQNENV. V was clipped by 4 bases and J by 1 base, with 13 bases between them. The entire variable domain, with the rest obtained from reference TRBV16 and TRBJ1-1, is as follows: GEEVAQTPKHLVRGEGQKAKLYCAPIKGHSYVFWYQQVLKNEFKFLISFQNENVFDETGMPKERFSAKCLPNSPCSLEIQATKLEDSAVYFCASSRRLARNTEAFFGQGTRLTVV.

The chain uses TRBV2 and TRBJ1-1; unclear D gene. This CDR3 has 16 amino acids. The V end lost 2 bases, the J end lost 1 base, and 14 bases lay between the germline ends. In germline, CDR1 is SNHLY, CDR2 FYNNEI. The CDR3 DNA sequence: TGTGCCAGCAGTGAATATACCGGGAACGCGAACACTGAAGCTTTCTTT. Translation: CASSEYTGNANTEAFF.

This clonotype was observed a few times. The genes are TRBV12-3 or TRBV12-4 and TRBJ2-3, with D unresolved. The CDR3 totals 13 residues. The germline V and J ends were trimmed by 1 base and 4 bases, with 6 bases remaining between them. The CDR3 DNA is TGTGCCAGCAGTTTAGGAGTCGCAGATACGCAGTATTTT. This encodes CASSLGVADTQYF.

The rearrangement joins TRBV28 to TRBJ2-2; no clear D gene. This CDR3 spans 13 amino acids. The V end was cut by 2 bases, the J end by 8 bases, with 9 bases between. Germline CDR1 MDHEN, CDR2 SYDVKM. CDR3 bases: TGTGCCAGCAGTTTAAGGCATACTGGGGAGCTGTTTTTT. This sequence encodes CASSLRHTGELFF. Using reference TRBV28 and TRBJ2-2 for the parts outside the CDR3, the full variable domain is DVKVTQSSRYLVKRTGEKVFLECVQDMDHENMFWYRQDPGLGLRLIYFSYDVKMKEKGDIPEGYSVSREKKERFSLILESASTNQTSMYLCASSLRHTGELFFGEGSRLTVL.

This clonotype was seen only a few times. The rearrangement links TRBV3-1 to TRBJ1-5; 7 bases map to TRBD1. Trimming at V came to 0 bases and at J to 6 bases, leaving 5 bases not matched to a gene. Germline CDR1 is LGHDT and CDR2 is YNNKEL (reference sequence). The length of the CDR3 is 15 residues. CDR3 DNA: TGTGCCAGCAGCCAAGAACAGGGGTCTGGTCAGCCCCAGCATTTT. Its protein is CASSQEQGSGQPQHF.

This clonotype was found many times. The chain is built from TRBV7-2 and TRBJ1-2; D unclear. Germline CDR1 SGHTA, CDR2 FQGNSA. This CDR3 contains 13 residues. V lost 6 bases to trimming and J lost 0 bases, with 8 bases between them. As DNA, the CDR3 is TGTGCCAGCAGTTTGGCAGCTAACTATGGCTACACCTTC. Protein product: CASSLAANYGYTF.

The table lists this clonotype with many counts. The rearrangement links TRBV20-1 to TRBJ2-1, with 7 bases lining up with TRBD1. V gave up 5 bases and J gave up 5 bases; unmatched junction bases: 6. The CDR3 is made up of 13 amino acids. Germline loops: CDR1 DFQATT, CDR2 SNEGSKA (reference sequence). The CDR3 reads CSALGTANNEQFF. The CDR3 nucleotides are TGCAGTGCTCTGGGGACAGCTAACAATGAGCAGTTCTTC.

The chain joins TRBV5-1 to TRBJ2-7; unclear D gene. V dropped 0 bases and J dropped 5 bases, with 9 bases sitting between them. The germline CDR1 and CDR2 sequences are SGHRS and YFSETQ. The CDR3 contains 13 residues. The chain's CDR3 is CASSLAARDEQYF. CDR3 in DNA: TGCGCCAGCAGCTTGGCCGCGAGAGACGAGCAGTACTTC.

The rearrangement joins TRBV5-1 to TRBJ2-6; no definite D call. CDR1 SGHRS and CDR2 YFSETQ come from the germline V gene. V was clipped by 4 bases and J by 0 bases, with 11 bases between them. This CDR3 region has 16 residues. CDR3 coding DNA: TGCGCCAGCAGCCGTTCTTCCGACTCTGGGGCCAACGTCCTGACTTTC. Its translation is CASSRSSDSGANVLTF.

This clonotype was detected many times. The CDR3 region is CASSYPGPRPYEQYF. The CDR3 region has the DNA TGTGCCAGCAGTTACCCCGGTCCCCGACCCTACGAGCAGTACTTC. The chain uses TRBV12-3 or TRBV12-4 and TRBJ2-7, with D uncertain. The CDR3 spans 15 residues. Trimming took off 4 bases at V and 2 bases at J, with 15 bases between the two ends.

This clonotype was counted at least ten times. J is TRBJ1-6 and V is TRBV20-1; possible D gene TRBD1, 5 bases. Deletions cut 1 base from V and 4 bases from J, with 11 bases between. The CDR3 covers 15 residues. Germline CDR1 is DFQATT and CDR2 is SNEGSKA (reference sequence). Here the CDR3 DNA reads TGCAGTGCTAGAGTCCCAGGGCAATATAATTCACCCCTCCACTTT. Protein sequence: CSARVPGQYNSPLHF.

This clonotype was seen a few times. The chain has TRBV15 and TRBJ1-1, with D perhaps matching TRBD1 (5 bases). V dropped 0 bases and J dropped 0 bases, with 14 bases sitting between them. Germline assignment: CDR1 LNHNV and CDR2 YYDKDF (reference sequence). The CDR3 has 17 residues. The CDR3 region has the DNA TGTGCCACCAGCAGAGATCCACAGACAGTGCTGAACACTGAAGCTTTCTTT. Protein product: CATSRDPQTVLNTEAFF.

A remark on this clonotype: One end of the junction is discordant with germline, which a read error may explain. The genes are TRBV6-5 and TRBJ1-2; D is unclear. Germline V gene data show CDR1 as MNHEY and CDR2 as SVGAGI. This CDR3 spans 14 amino acids. The CDR3 DNA reads TGTGGCAGCAGTTCCGGGGTTCGTGACTATGGCTACACCTTC. It codes for CGSSSGVRDYGYTF.

The V and J genes are TRBV6-6 and TRBJ1-1; 7 bases match TRBD1. The trim removed 2 bases at V and 10 bases at J, leaving 16 bases unmatched. The germline V gene has CDR1 MNHNY and CDR2 SVGAGI (reference sequence). The CDR3 runs to 16 residues. This CDR3 reads CASSYPNSPGQRGAFF. The CDR3 nucleotides are TGTGCCAGCAGTTACCCGAATTCTCCGGGACAGAGAGGAGCTTTCTTT.

This chain uses TRBV5-6 with TRBJ2-1, with TRBD2 matching over 7 bases. This CDR3 spans 16 amino acids. The junction had 5 bases not matched to a gene; V was cut back by 0 bases and J by 2 bases. Germline V CDR1 and CDR2: SGHDT, YYEEEE. The CDR3 nucleotides read TGTGCCAGCAGCTTGGTGCTAGCGGCCACCTACAATGAGCAGTTCTTC. This codes for CASSLVLAATYNEQFF.